This T cell receptor beta chain derives from a study of T cell responses to AZD1222 COVID-19 vaccine. Study-wide findings and caveats: CD4 TCRs covered the whole spike, strongest at regions 160-218 and 743-854. An increase in Spike-specific TCR breadth and depth was observed after two AZD1222 doses. Only 5 to 7 individuals given AZD1222 were seropositive at baseline.

Doses given second, at about 4 or about 12 weeks, were pooled. Assay: immunoSEQ multiplex PCR; the TCRdb copy retains only in-frame clones and omits some. The sample carries nearly 55,000 clones, about 90% recorded once. On this clone itself: Its cognate antigen is unknown.

V lost 0 bases to trimming and J lost 8 bases; unmatched junction nucleotides: 5. CDR3 size: 14 residues. Germline values: CDR1 GTSNPN, CDR2 SVGIG (reference sequence). The input for sequencing was peripheral blood, taken 28 days after the second AZD1222 dose. The chain carries TRBV30 and TRBJ1-4; 8 bases line up with TRBD1. The receptor's source is an adult who received the AZD1222 COVID-19 vaccine. CDR3: CAWSVGTGGEKLFF. The CDR3 DNA reads TGTGCCTGGAGTGTCGGGACAGGTGGCGAAAAACTGTTTTTT.